This T cell receptor (beta chain) came from a study of early T cells in non-severe SARS-CoV-2 infection. Study-wide results and limits: Using VDJdb, the matching emphasized anti-spike CD8 responses while missing private and CD4 specificities.

This CDR3 is 13 amino acids long. V shed 8 bases, J shed 2 bases, and the junction held 2 bases outside the gene matches. Germline CDR1 is ENHRY and CDR2 is SYGVKD. Individual cDNA molecules were tagged with unique molecular identifiers. TCRdb independently ran MiXCR on the 5' RACE reads; one entry per CDR3 protein. The top ten clones hold 15% to 20% of a sample with tens of thousands of distinct CDR3 sequences, about 9.8% of them seen once. As for this clonotype: Its antigen remains unidentified.

The receptor was derived from an adult who was a healthcare worker with PCR-confirmed SARS-CoV-2 infection or an uninfected control (not recorded which). The chain has TRBV10-3 and TRBJ2-1, with TRBD2 matching 8 bases. Sequenced sample: whole blood. CDR3 residues: CAIGRGAYNEQFF. CDR3 bases: TGTGCCATCGGGCGGGGGGCCTACAATGAGCAGTTCTTC.